The clone carrying this T cell receptor (beta chain) was found many times. Its antigen is unknown. V shed 0 bases and J 0 bases; nucleotides not matched to a gene: 10. CDR3 size: 18 residues. The germline V gene has CDR1 SGHRS and CDR2 YFSETQ. The sample is drawn from a study of shared clonotypes between healthy human individuals. Findings of the study overall: Sequencing depth was a factor that was expected to affect clonotype sharing among donors.

Measured with immunoSEQ multiplex PCR; TCRdb has only the in-frame clones, and not every one. The table has some 980,000 clones, 70% to 85% seen once. The chain is built from TRBV5-1 and TRBJ1-1; 8 bases fit TRBD1. Sequences were obtained from memory CD4+ T cells sorted from blood. Sample subset: CD45RA-negative fraction. This TCR was sampled from a man between 18 and 35 years old in good health. The CDR3 loop is CASSLDRGVPNMNTEAFF. The CDR3 region has the DNA TGCGCCAGCAGCTTGGACAGGGGGGTTCCAAACATGAACACTGAAGCTTTCTTT.